Given below is one T cell receptor (beta chain) in context. The data originate from a study of OX40 agonist ivuxolimab in advanced cancers. Study-wide context: Treatment received earlier with anti-PD-1, anti-PD-L1 or anti-CTLA-4 agents was allowed, and over 35% had some.

The protocol was immunoSEQ multiplex PCR, while the TCRdb copy is restricted to in-frame clones and leaves out a portion. The top ten hold just over 2.5% of the sample, which has 65,000 to 85,000 clones, about 87% seen once. The germline V gene encodes CDR1 WNHNN and CDR2 SYGVQD (reference sequence). The V and J ends lost 6 bases and 3 bases respectively, with 11 bases between them. The CDR3 consists of 14 residues. The source is an adult with an advanced solid tumor such as melanoma, head and neck, liver or kidney cancer. The V and J genes are TRBV10-1 and TRBJ2-2; possible D gene TRBD2, 5 bases. Sample: CD4+ or CD8+ T cells sorted from blood, taken in a trial of the OX40 agonist ivuxolimab. The CDR3 coding sequence is TGCGCCAGCAGCTTGGAGGTGGACACCGGGGAGCTGTTTTTT. Amino acids: CASSLEVDTGELFF.